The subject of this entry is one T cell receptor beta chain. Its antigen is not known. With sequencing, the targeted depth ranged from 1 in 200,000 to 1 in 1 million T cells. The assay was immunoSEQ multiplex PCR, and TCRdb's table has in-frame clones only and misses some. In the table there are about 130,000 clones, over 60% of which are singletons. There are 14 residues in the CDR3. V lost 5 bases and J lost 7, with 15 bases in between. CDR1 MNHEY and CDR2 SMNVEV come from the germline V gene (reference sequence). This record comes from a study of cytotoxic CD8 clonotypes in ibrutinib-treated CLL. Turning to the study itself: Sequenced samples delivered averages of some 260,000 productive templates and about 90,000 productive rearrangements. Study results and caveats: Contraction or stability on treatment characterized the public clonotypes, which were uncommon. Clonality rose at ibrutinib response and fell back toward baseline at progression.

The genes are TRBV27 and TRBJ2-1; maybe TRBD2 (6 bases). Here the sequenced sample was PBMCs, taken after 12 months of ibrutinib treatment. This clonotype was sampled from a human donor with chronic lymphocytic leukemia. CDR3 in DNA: TGTGCCAGCAGTGACTATAGCGGAAGGAATGAGCAGTTCTTC. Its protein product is CASSDYSGRNEQFF.